This TCR beta chain was profiled in a study of OX40 agonist ivuxolimab in advanced cancers. As for the study more broadly: Ivuxolimab was an agonistic, fully human IgG2 monoclonal antibody directed against OX40 (CD134), a costimulatory receptor. The paper reports the monotherapy dose-escalation portion (N of about 52 patients) of the phase I ivuxolimab trial. Intravenous ivuxolimab was administered to patients every 2 weeks at six dose levels: 0.01, 0.1, 0.3, 1.5, 3 and 10 mg/kg. In the dose-escalation cohort, 65% to 85% of patients were male, and the mean age was roughly 60 years with a range of about 20 to 80. Patients were allowed to have had prior anti-PD-1, anti-PD-L1 or anti-CTLA-4 therapy, and around 40% of the dose-escalation patients had previously received checkpoint inhibitors. Partial responses occurred in three dose-escalation patients, of whom one had hepatocellular carcinoma and two had cutaneous melanoma. Peripheral TCRbeta sequencing aimed to test whether ivuxolimab altered TCR sequence diversity and caused clonal T-cell expansion. Of the approximately 54 patients in dose escalation, some 20 had hepatocellular carcinoma, around 15 had melanoma, 9 had renal cell carcinoma and 9 had head and neck cancer.

The CDR3, cysteine through phenylalanine, is 19 amino acids long. Only the CDR3 region is kept as DNA, spanning 57 bases read in frame from base 1. CDR1 and CDR2 are read off the germline V gene as MNHNS and SASEGT. Trimming accounts for 0 bases at V and 4 bases at J, while the number of junction bases matched to no gene is 9. Paper-wide results and their limitations: After ivuxolimab, more expanded clones were found on average in CD8+ T cells than in CD4+ T cells. Clonal expansion of both CD4+ and CD8+ blood T cells was observed from baseline to week 6 at doses 0.1 to 3.0 mg/kg. Low levels of normalized T-cell clonal expansion were also seen in some patients who did not respond. The antigen specificity of the peripheral T cells that underwent clonal expansion was not determined. In the 0.1-3.0 mg/kg groups, partial responders were among the patients with the lowest normalized peripheral clonal expansion, particularly in CD8+ T cells.

Genomic DNA was isolated from the sorted cells so that the TCRbeta CDR3 region could be sequenced. TCRbeta CDR3 regions were sequenced using the immunoSEQ Assay. What TCRdb holds here is the immuneACCESS table cut down to in-frame rearrangements. Part of the clones is not present; checked against another copy, under half of the missing clones reflect an unresolved V gene, and the others are unexplained. The sample yields approximately 80,000 clones; 85% were counted once. The top ten hold about 0.6% of the sample. Patients with a history of autoimmune disease or receiving systemic immunosuppression were excluded from the trial. Peripheral blood for TCR sequencing was collected from all dose cohorts at baseline, on cycle 4 day 1, and on cycle 7 day 1. Samples came from an open-label, multicenter, first-in-human phase I dose-escalation trial of ivuxolimab. The trial enrolled adults with locally advanced or metastatic head and neck squamous cell, hepatocellular, melanoma or renal cell carcinoma. Before TCR sequencing, CD4+ T cells and CD8+ T cells were sorted from peripheral blood as separate populations.

Worth noting for this clone: Its antigen is not yet known. It has no much larger one-base neighbor in the sample; base qualities were not kept.

The chain employs TRBV6-1 and TRBJ2-6; TRBD1 lines up with 10 middle nucleotides. The sequence was obtained from an adult with an advanced solid tumor such as melanoma, head and neck, liver or kidney cancer. Sequencing was performed on CD4+ or CD8+ T cells sorted from blood, taken in a trial of the OX40 agonist ivuxolimab. The DNA reads TGTGCCAGCAGTGAAGCGCTTCGACAGGGGGCGGGGGGGGCCAACGTCCTGACTTTC. Translated, this is CASSEALRQGAGGANVLTF.